This T cell receptor beta chain stems from a study of T cell clonotyping in hematopoietic cell transplantation. Of note for this clone: Its antigen is not known.

The CDR3 extends over 15 amino acids. Trimming removed 4 bases from V and 5 bases from J, with 14 bases in between. CDR1 is SGHTA, CDR2 FQGNSA, per germline. Data came from immunoSEQ multiplex PCR; TCRdb stores just in-frame clones and leaves some out. The sample has 11,000 to 15,000 clones, 65% to 90% seen once. Recipients were bled about 28 days pretransplant and at posttransplant days 30, 100, 180. Findings and caveats of the study: Few recipient clonotypes overlapped donors; over 97% were de novo at given depth. After transplant, recipient diversity fell while pathologically expanded clonotypes grew through day 180. Without cell sorting, CD4 versus CD8 contributions remain unresolved.

This sequence was found in a male patient between 50 and 60 years old who had an allogeneic stem cell transplant from an unrelated donor, so T cells may come from the graft donor. Some clones in this sample may be carry-over from other donors' samples. V usage is TRBV7-2 and J usage is TRBJ2-2, with D possibly TRBD1 on 7 matching bases. The material was PBMCs, obtained 100 days after allogeneic stem cell transplant. The CDR3 protein is CASSSRQGGTGELFF. The CDR3 DNA reads TGTGCCAGCAGCTCTCGACAGGGAGGAACCGGGGAGCTGTTTTTT.